This T cell receptor beta chain is drawn from a study of cytomegalovirus exposure and HLA in healthy donors. Data came from immunoSEQ multiplex PCR; TCRdb stores just in-frame clones and leaves some out. The sample has 210,000 or so clones; 70% to 90% are singletons. V was pared by 2 bases and J by 3 bases, with 7 bases between. Germline V lookup: CDR1 MDHEN, CDR2 SYDVKM. This CDR3 is built from 13 residues. Source material: PBMCs. This chain connects TRBV28 to TRBJ1-1; weak D call: TRBD1 (5 bases). The clonotype comes from a woman between 18 and 29 years old in good health and CMV-seronegative. The CDR3: CASSLIRDTEAFF. The CDR3 DNA reads as TGTGCCAGCAGTTTAATCAGGGACACTGAAGCTTTCTTT. Full variable domain (missing parts from reference TRBV28 and TRBJ1-1): DVKVTQSSRYLVKRTGEKVFLECVQDMDHENMFWYRQDPGLGLRLIYFSYDVKMKEKGDIPEGYSVSREKKERFSLILESASTNQTSMYLCASSLIRDTEAFFGQGTRLTVV.